This T cell receptor (beta chain) was obtained from a study of spatial heterogeneity in lung cancer. This CDR3 spans 15 amino acids. Germline CDR1 SGHVS, CDR2 FNYEAQ. V was pared by 1 base and J by 7 bases, with 16 bases between. The sample holds many counts of this clonotype. TCRdb redid the calling of the 5' RACE reads with MiXCR, one entry per CDR3 protein. The table records approximately 93,000 distinct CDR3 sequences, approximately 19% of them present only once. Time point defined: blood at routine non-recurrence follow-up after resection. The source was PBMCs, collected at follow-up. J is TRBJ1-1 and V is TRBV7-6; tentatively, D is TRBD1 (6 bases). The receptor comes from a male donor with early-stage non-small cell lung cancer. CDR3 amino acids: CASSLVQGVTGEAFF. The CDR3 coding sequence is TGTGCCAGCAGCTTAGTACAGGGAGTCACGGGTGAAGCTTTCTTT.